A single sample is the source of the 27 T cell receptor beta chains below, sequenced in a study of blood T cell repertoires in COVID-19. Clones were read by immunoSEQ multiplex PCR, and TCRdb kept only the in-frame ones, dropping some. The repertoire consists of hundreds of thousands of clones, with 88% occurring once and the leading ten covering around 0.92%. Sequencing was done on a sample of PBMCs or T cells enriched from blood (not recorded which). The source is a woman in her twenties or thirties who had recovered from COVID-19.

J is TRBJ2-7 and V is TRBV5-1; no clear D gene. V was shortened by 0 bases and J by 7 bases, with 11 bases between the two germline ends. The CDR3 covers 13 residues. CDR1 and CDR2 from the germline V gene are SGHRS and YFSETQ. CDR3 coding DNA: TGCGCCAGCAGCTTGGGGCGGTTAGAAGAGCAGTACTTC. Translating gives CASSLGRLEEQYF.

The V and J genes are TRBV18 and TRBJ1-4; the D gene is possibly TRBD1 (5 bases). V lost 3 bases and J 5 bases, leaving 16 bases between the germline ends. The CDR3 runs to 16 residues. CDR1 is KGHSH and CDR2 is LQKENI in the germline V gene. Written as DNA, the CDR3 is TGTGCCAGCTCACCCCTCTCAGCAGGACAAAATGAAAAACTGTTTTTT. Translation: CASSPLSAGQNEKLFF.

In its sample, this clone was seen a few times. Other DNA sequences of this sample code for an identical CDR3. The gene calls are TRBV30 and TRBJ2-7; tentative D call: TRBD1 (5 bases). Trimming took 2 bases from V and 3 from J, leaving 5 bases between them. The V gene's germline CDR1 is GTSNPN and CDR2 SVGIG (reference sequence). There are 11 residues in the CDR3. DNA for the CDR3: TGTGCCTGGAGTAGGGGCTACGAGCAGTACTTC. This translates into CAWSRGYEQYF.

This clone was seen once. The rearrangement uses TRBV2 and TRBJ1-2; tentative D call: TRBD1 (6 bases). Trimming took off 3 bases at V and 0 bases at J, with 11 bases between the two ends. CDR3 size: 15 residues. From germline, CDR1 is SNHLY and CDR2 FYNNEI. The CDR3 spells CASSELQGSNYGYTF. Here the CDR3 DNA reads TGTGCCAGCAGTGAGCTACAGGGTTCTAACTATGGCTACACCTTC.

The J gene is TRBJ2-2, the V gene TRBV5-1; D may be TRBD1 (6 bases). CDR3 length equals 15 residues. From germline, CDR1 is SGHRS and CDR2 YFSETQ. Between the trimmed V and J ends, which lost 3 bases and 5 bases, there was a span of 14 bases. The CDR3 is CASSSQGLGTGELFF. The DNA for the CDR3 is TGCGCCAGCAGCTCCCAGGGGCTTGGGACCGGGGAGCTGTTTTTT. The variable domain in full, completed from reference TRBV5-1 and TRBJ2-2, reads KAGVTQTPRYLIKTRGQQVTLSCSPISGHRSVSWYQQTPGQGLQFLFEYFSETQRNKGNFPGRFSGRQFSNSRSEMNVSTLELGDSALYLCASSSQGLGTGELFFGEGSRLTVL.

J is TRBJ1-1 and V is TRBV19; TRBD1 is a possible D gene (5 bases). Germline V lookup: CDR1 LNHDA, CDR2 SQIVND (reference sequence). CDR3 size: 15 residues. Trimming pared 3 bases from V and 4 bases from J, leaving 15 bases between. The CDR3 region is CASSIPGGASTEAFF. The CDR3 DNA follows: TGTGCCAGTAGTATCCCCGGAGGGGCTAGCACTGAAGCTTTCTTT.

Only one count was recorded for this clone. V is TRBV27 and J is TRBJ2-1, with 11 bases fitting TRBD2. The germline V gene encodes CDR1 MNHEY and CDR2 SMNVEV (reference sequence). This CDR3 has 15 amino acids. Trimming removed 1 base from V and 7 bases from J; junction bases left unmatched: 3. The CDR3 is CASSLLLAGENEQFF. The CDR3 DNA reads TGTGCCAGCAGTTTATTACTAGCGGGAGAGAATGAGCAGTTCTTC.

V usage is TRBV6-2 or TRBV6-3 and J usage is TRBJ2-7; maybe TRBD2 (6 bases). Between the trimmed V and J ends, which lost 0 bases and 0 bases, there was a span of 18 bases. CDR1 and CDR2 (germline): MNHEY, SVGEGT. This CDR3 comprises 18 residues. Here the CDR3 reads CASSYSSSWGESSYEQYF. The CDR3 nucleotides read TGTGCCAGCAGTTACTCGTCCTCTTGGGGGGAAAGCTCCTACGAGCAGTACTTC.

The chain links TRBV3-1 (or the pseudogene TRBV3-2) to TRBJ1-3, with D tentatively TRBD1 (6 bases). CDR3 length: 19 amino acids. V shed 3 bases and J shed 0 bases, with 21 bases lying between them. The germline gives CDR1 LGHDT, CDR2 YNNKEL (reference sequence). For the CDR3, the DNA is TGTGCCAGCAGCCAGCAGGATTGGACAGAGCTAATCTCTGGAAACACCATATATTTT. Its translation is CASSQQDWTELISGNTIYF.

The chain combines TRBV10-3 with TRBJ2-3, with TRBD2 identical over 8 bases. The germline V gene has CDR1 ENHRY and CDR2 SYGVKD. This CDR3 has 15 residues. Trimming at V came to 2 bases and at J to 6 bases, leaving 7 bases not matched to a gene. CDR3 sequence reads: CAISEERTSRDTQYF. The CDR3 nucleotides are TGTGCCATCAGTGAGGAGCGGACTAGCAGGGATACGCAGTATTTT.

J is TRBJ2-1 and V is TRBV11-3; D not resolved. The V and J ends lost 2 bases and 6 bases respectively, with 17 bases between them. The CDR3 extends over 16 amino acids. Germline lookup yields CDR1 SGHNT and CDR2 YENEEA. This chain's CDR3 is CASSLWSVEIFNEQFF. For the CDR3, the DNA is TGTGCCAGCAGCTTATGGAGCGTCGAGATTTTCAATGAGCAGTTCTTC.

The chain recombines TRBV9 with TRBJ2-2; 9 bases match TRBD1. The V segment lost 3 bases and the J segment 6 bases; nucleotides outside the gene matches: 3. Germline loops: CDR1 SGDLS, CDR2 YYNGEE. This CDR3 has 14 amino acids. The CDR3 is CASSATGGSGELFF. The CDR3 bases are TGTGCCAGCAGCGCGACAGGGGGGTCCGGGGAGCTGTTTTTT.

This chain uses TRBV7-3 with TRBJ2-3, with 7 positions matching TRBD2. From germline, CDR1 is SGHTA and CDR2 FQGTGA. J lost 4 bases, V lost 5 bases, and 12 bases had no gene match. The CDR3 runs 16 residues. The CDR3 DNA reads TGTGCCAGCAGCCTCCCCGGGGGGTCTAGTCCAGATACGCAGTATTTT. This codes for CASSLPGGSSPDTQYF.

CDR3 residues: CASSSPGNSYNEQFF. CDR3 coding DNA: TGCGCCAGCAGCTCCCCAGGAAACTCCTACAATGAGCAGTTCTTC. The chain combines TRBV5-1 with TRBJ2-1; D is ambiguous. The V gene's germline CDR1 is SGHRS and CDR2 YFSETQ. V dropped 3 bases and J dropped 0 bases, with 10 bases sitting between them. The CDR3 spans 15 residues.

CDR3 bases: TGTGCCAGCAGCCCCGGGTCCTCGGCTGAAGCTTTCTTT. It translates to CASSPGSSAEAFF. The chain couples TRBV9 to TRBJ1-1; D gene uncertain. CDR1 is SGDLS, CDR2 YYNGEE, per germline. V gave up 4 bases and J gave up 6 bases, with 13 bases separating them. The CDR3 is 13 residues long.

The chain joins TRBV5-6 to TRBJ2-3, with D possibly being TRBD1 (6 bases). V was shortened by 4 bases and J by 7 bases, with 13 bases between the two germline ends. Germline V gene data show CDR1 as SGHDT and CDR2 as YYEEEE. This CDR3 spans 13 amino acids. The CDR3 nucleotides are TGTGCCAGCAGCCCGCAGGGGCGTAATACGCAGTATTTT. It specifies CASSPQGRNTQYF.

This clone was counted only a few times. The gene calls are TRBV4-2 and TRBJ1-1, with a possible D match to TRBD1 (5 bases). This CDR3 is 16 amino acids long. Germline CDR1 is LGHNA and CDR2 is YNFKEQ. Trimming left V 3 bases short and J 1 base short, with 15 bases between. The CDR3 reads CASSQAFGGENTEAFF. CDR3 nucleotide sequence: TGTGCCAGCAGCCAGGCCTTTGGAGGGGAGAACACTGAAGCTTTCTTT.

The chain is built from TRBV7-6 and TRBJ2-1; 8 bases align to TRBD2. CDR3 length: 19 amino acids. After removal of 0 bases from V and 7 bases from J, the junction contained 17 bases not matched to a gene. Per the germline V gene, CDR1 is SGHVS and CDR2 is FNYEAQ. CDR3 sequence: CASSLAISGEMTPRNEQFF. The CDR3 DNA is TGTGCCAGCAGCTTAGCGATTAGCGGGGAGATGACGCCTAGGAATGAGCAGTTCTTC. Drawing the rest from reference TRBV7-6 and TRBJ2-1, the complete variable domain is GAGVSQSPRYKVTKRGQDVALRCDPISGHVSLYWYRQALGQGPEFLTYFNYEAQQDKSGLPNDRFSAERPEGSISTLTIQRTEQRDSAMYRCASSLAISGEMTPRNEQFFGPGTRLTVL.

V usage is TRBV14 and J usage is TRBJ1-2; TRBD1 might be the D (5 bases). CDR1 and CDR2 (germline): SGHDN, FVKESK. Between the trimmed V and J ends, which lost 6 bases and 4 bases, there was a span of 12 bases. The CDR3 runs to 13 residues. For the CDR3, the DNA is TGTGCCAGCAGGGGCAGGGACTCCTATGGCTACACCTTC. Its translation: CASRGRDSYGYTF.

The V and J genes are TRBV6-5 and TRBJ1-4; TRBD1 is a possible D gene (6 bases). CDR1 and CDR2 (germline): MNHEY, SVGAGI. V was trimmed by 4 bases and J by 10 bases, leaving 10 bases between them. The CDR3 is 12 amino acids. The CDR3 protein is CASSLQGGKLFF. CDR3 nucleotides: TGTGCCAGCAGTTTACAGGGCGGAAAACTGTTTTTT.

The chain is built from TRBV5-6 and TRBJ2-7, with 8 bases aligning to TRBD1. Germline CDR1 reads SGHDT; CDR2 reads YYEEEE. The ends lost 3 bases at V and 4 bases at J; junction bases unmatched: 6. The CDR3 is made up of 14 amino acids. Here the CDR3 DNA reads TGTGCCAGCAGCTCGGACAGGGTGTGGTACGAGCAGTACTTC. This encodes CASSSDRVWYEQYF.

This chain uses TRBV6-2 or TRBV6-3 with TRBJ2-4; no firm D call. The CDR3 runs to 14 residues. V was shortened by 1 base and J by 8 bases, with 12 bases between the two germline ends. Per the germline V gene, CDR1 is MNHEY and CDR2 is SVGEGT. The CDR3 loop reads CASSYFVGRDIQYF. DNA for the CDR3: TGTGCCAGCAGTTACTTTGTAGGTCGGGACATTCAGTACTTC.

In DNA, the CDR3 is TGTGCCAGCAGTGAAATCTCCAGCTCCTATAATTCACCCCTCCACTTT. It translates to CASSEISSSYNSPLHF. The rearrangement links TRBV6-1 to TRBJ1-6; D unclear. V was cut by 2 bases and J by 0 bases, with 8 bases left in between. The length of the CDR3 is 16 residues. The V gene's germline CDR1 is MNHNS and CDR2 SASEGT.

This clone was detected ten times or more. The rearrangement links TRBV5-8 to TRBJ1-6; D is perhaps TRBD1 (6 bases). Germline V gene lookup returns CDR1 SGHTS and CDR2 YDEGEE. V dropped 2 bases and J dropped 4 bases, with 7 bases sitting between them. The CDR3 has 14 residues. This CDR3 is CASSFRGYNSPLHF. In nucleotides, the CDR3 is TGTGCCAGCAGCTTTAGGGGGTATAATTCACCCCTCCACTTT.

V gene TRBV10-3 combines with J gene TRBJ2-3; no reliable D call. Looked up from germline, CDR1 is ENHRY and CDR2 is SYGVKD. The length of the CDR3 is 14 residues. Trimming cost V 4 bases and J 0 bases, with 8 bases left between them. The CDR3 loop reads CAISAVGSTDTQYF. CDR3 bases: TGTGCCATCAGTGCGGTCGGGAGCACAGATACGCAGTATTTT.

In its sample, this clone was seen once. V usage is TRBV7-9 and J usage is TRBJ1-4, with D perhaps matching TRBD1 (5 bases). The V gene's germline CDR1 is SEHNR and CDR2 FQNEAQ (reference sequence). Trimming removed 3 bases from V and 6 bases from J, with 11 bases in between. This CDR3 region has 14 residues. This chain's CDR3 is CASSLSLGDEKLFF. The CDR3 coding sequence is TGTGCCAGCAGCTTGTCCTTAGGGGATGAAAAACTGTTTTTT.

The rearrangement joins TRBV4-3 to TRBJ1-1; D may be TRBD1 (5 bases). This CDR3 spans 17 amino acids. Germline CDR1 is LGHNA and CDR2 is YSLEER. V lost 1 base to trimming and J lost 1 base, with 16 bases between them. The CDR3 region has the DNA TGCGCCAGCAGCCAAGGGGGAGGACACCAGTCGAACACTGAAGCTTTCTTT. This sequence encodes CASSQGGGHQSNTEAFF.